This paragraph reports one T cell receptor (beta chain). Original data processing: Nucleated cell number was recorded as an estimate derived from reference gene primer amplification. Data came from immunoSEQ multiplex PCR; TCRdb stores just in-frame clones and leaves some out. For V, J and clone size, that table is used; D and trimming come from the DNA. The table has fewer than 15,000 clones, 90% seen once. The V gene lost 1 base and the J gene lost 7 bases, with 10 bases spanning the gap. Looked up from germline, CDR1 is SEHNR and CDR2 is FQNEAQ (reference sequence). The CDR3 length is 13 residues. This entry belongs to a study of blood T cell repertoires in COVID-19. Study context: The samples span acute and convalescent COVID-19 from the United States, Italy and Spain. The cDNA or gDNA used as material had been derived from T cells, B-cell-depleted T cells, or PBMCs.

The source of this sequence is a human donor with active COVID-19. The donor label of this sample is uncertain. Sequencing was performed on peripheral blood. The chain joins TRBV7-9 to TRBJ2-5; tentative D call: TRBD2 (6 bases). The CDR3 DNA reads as TGTGCCAGCAGCTTAGGGGCTAGCGCGACCCAGTACTTC. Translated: CASSLGASATQYF.